This T cell receptor beta chain appears in the sequencing data of a study of cytomegalovirus exposure and HLA in healthy donors. The study's findings and limits: Compared with the roughly 700-donor mean, an Asian-associated ancestry cluster reportedly had fewer N-insertions, according to a later analysis. A later analysis showed TCR association rates differing by HLA locus, peaking at DRB1 and lowest at HLA-C.

Trimming shortened V by 3 bases and J by 5 bases, and 14 bases separated the two germline ends. The CDR3 covers 15 residues. Germline values: CDR1 MGHRA, CDR2 YSYEKL. PCR used 60 Vbeta primers and 13 Jbeta primers. Using immunoSEQ multiplex PCR, the repertoire was profiled, and TCRdb retains in-frame clones only, with some absent. This sample has around 230,000 clones, with 82% found just once. This clone appeared once. The antigen is not known. Despite likely unrecorded immune exposures, the donors were nominally healthy at the time of sampling. Sequenced: PBMCs. This receptor was identified in a middle-aged man in good health and CMV-seropositive. The V and J genes are TRBV4-1 and TRBJ2-1; TRBD2 is a possible D gene (6 bases). CDR3 in amino acids: CASSQEGIRNNEQFF. For the CDR3, the DNA is TGCGCCAGCAGCCAGGAGGGAATTCGGAACAATGAGCAGTTCTTC.